The 9 T cell receptor beta chains below were found in one sample sequenced in a study of shared clonotypes between healthy human individuals. Sequencing used immunoSEQ multiplex PCR; TCRdb keeps in-frame clones, though not all of them. Of fewer than 800,000 clones listed, 92% are singletons. In the naive CD8 group, cells lacked CD45RO and were positively selected for CCR7, so terminally differentiated effector memory CD45RA+ cells were left out. The material sequenced was naive CD8+ T cells sorted from blood. All receptors come from a man aged 25-40 years in good health.

V gene TRBV9 combines with J gene TRBJ2-3; TRBD2 aligns across 12 bases. Per the germline V gene, CDR1 is SGDLS and CDR2 is YYNGEE. After removal of 4 bases from V and 3 bases from J, the junction contained 3 bases not matched to a gene. The CDR3 spans 15 residues. The CDR3 nucleotides read TGTGCCAGCAGCCCCGGACTAGCGGGGACAGATACGCAGTATTTT. Its protein product is CASSPGLAGTDTQYF.

V usage is TRBV4-1 and J usage is TRBJ2-1; TRBD1 aligns across 10 bases. With 1 base clipped from V and 3 bases from J, the junction kept 15 bases outside the gene matches. The length of the CDR3 is 20 residues. Germline CDR1 MGHRA, CDR2 YSYEKL. CDR3 sequence reads: CASSQVGQTVRDRGYNEQFF. The CDR3 nucleotides are TGCGCCAGCAGCCAAGTGGGCCAGACGGTAAGGGACAGGGGCTACAATGAGCAGTTCTTC.

V is TRBV4-1 and J is TRBJ2-5, with no clear D. CDR1 and CDR2 from the germline V gene are MGHRA and YSYEKL. This CDR3 region has 12 residues. The V gene lost 0 bases and the J gene lost 13 bases, with 12 bases spanning the gap. The chain's CDR3 is CASSQDQRIRYF. The CDR3 coding sequence is TGCGCCAGCAGCCAAGATCAGCGTATCCGGTACTTC.

V and J are TRBV28 and TRBJ2-1; 7 nucleotides align to TRBD2. Germline V gives CDR1 MDHEN, CDR2 SYDVKM. V trimming: 1 base; J trimming: 5 bases; junction bases outside the gene matches: 8. CDR3 size: 16 residues. Written as DNA, the CDR3 is TGTGCCAGCAGTTTATATTCGGGAGGCCGGGACAATGAGCAGTTCTTC. It is translated as CASSLYSGGRDNEQFF.

This clone was seen only once. The genes are TRBV21-1 and TRBJ2-2; the D call TRBD2 from the table was never checked on the DNA. TRBV21-1 constitutes a pseudogene. The CDR3 extends over 17 amino acids. CDR3 region: CASDRVQERENTGELFF. CDR3 in DNA: TGTGCCAGCGACCGGGTCCAGGAGCGGGAGAACACCGGGGAGCTGTTTTTT.

The chain carries TRBV7-9 and TRBJ2-3; 9 bases align to TRBD2. Trimming cost V 6 bases and J 2 bases; bases outside gene matches: 9. CDR1 and CDR2 from the germline V gene are SEHNR and FQNEAQ (reference sequence). This CDR3 has 16 residues. CDR3 amino acids: CASRPRLAEDTDTQYF. CDR3 in DNA: TGTGCCAGCAGGCCTAGACTAGCGGAAGACACAGATACGCAGTATTTT.

The chain combines TRBV28 with TRBJ2-3, with TRBD2 identical over 12 bases. Germline V gene lookup returns CDR1 MDHEN and CDR2 SYDVKM. The CDR3 is 19 amino acids. V gave up 3 bases and J gave up 0 bases; unmatched junction bases: 10. CDR3 DNA sequence: TGTGCCAGCAGTTTCGGACTAGCGGGGATTTTGGGGAGCACAGATACGCAGTATTTT. Its protein product is CASSFGLAGILGSTDTQYF. The whole variable domain, remainder taken from reference TRBV28 and TRBJ2-3, is DVKVTQSSRYLVKRTGEKVFLECVQDMDHENMFWYRQDPGLGLRLIYFSYDVKMKEKGDIPEGYSVSREKKERFSLILESASTNQTSMYLCASSFGLAGILGSTDTQYFGPGTRLTVL.

On this clone itself: The sample has other DNA sequences that encode this CDR3 too. J is TRBJ2-7 and V is TRBV5-1; the match to TRBD1 covers 7 bases. CDR3 size: 14 residues. Trimming removed 3 bases from V and 0 bases from J; junction bases left unmatched: 3. The V gene's germline CDR1 is SGHRS and CDR2 YFSETQ. The CDR3 reads CASSSGTVSYEQYF. The CDR3 region has the DNA TGCGCCAGCAGCTCCGGGACAGTCTCCTACGAGCAGTACTTC.

In DNA, the CDR3 is TGTGCCAGCAGCGTAGCCGGGACAGATGAAAAACTGTTTTTT. As protein: CASSVAGTDEKLFF. V gene TRBV9 combines with J gene TRBJ1-4; 7 positions agree with TRBD1. Germline lookup yields CDR1 SGDLS and CDR2 YYNGEE. The CDR3 has 14 residues. Germline trimming cut 0 bases from V and 6 bases from J; bases unmatched to any gene: 2.